The present T cell receptor beta chain was sequenced within a study of blood T cell repertoires in COVID-19 (dated by TCRdb to about 2020). General notes on the study: The collaborator samples originated in the United States, Italy and Spain and spanned the acute and convalescent phases of COVID-19. The material from the prospective study consisted of cDNA or gDNA derived from T cells, B-cell-depleted T cells, or PBMCs. Subjects who had been exposed to COVID-19, were actively infected with it, or had recovered from it provided the deeply sampled blood TCRbeta repertoires that made up the dataset. The repertoires were released in a freely available public database meant as a resource for research on the immune response to SARS-CoV-2. The samples were drawn from the first 160 participants of the ongoing ImmuneRACE study and from about 1,200 subjects provided by 6 global collaborators. The sample metadata nearly always contained a de-identified subject ID, COVID-19 status, age in years and sex. Where HLA class I and class II types were available, the types were taken from metadata supplied by the sample provider, not from assay-based typing. The research as a whole found: The amount of clinical and demographic metadata varied by source and participant and was provided uncurated.

TCRbeta CDR3 regions were amplified from genomic DNA using the immunoSEQ Assay, a bias-controlled multiplex PCR. Per the source publication's procedure: Nucleated cell counts per sample were estimated from amplification of reference gene primers within the assay. Sequence reads were collapsed and filtered to measure the absolute abundance of every unique TCRbeta CDR3 rearrangement. For each sample, productive Simpson clonality was calculated by taking the square root of Simpson's diversity index across productive rearrangements. TCRdb stores this immuneACCESS table with in-frame sequences only. Part of the clones is absent; in the studies checked, under half of the shortfall reflects unresolved V genes, and no reason is known for the rest. V, J and clone size are those of that table, while D and trimming were read from the DNA. In this sample the table shows approximately 180,000 clones, approximately 85% of which occur a single time. 3% to 3.5% of the sample goes to the ten largest clones.

At the junction V is shortened by 0 bases and J by 7 bases, with 13 bases in between. The germline V gene specifies SGHRS as CDR1 and YFSETQ as CDR2. Spanning cysteine to phenylalanine, the CDR3 consists of 14 amino acids. Of all the DNA, just the CDR3 is kept, 42 bases in frame from base 1. To note about this clone: Its antigen is still unknown. It has no much larger one-base neighbor in the sample; base qualities were not kept.

The collaborating institutions used their own protocols to collect whole blood in K2EDTA tubes. For TCRbeta analysis, collaborator samples were shipped as frozen whole blood, as isolated PBMCs, or as DNA extracted from either sample type. The receptor was isolated from a man between 60 and 70 years old with acute or convalescent COVID-19. The chain couples TRBV5-1 to TRBJ1-2; a weak D assignment points to TRBD1 (6 bases agree). The sample was peripheral blood. The nucleotides are TGCGCCAGCAGCTTGGAAGACAGGAGAGGTGGCTACACCTTC. This is translated as CASSLEDRRGGYTF.